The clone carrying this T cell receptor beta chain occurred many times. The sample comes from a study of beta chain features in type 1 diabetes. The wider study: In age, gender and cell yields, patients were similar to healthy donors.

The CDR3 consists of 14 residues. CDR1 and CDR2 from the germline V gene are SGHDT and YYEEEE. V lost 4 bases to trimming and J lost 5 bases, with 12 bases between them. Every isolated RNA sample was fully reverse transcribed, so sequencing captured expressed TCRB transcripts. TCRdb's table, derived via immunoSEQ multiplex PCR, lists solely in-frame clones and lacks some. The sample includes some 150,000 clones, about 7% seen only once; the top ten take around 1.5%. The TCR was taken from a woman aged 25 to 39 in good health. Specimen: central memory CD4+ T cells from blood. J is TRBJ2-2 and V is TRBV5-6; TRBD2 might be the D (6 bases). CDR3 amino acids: CASSPMAGTGELFF. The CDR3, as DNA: TGTGCCAGCAGCCCCATGGCGGGGACCGGGGAGCTGTTTTTT.